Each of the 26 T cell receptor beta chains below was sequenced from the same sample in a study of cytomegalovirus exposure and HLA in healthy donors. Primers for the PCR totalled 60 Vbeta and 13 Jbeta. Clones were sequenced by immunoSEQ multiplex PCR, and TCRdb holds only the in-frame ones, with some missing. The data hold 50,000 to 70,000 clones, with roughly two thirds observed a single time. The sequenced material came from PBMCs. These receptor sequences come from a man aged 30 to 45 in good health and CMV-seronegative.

The CDR3 is CASSVTGGSQETQYF. The DNA of the CDR3 is TGCGCCAGCAGCGTTACAGGGGGGTCCCAAGAGACCCAGTACTTC. The chain uses TRBV5-1 and TRBJ2-5; 8 bases agree with TRBD1. Germline lookup yields CDR1 SGHRS and CDR2 YFSETQ. This CDR3 has 15 residues. J was trimmed by 1 base and V by 4 bases; bases with no gene match: 6.

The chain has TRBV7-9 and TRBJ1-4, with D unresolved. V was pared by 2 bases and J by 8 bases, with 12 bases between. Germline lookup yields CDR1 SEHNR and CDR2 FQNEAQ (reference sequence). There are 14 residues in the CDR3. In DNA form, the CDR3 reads TGTGCCAGCAGCTTATACGGGGAGCGCGAAAAACTGTTTTTT. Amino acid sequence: CASSLYGEREKLFF.

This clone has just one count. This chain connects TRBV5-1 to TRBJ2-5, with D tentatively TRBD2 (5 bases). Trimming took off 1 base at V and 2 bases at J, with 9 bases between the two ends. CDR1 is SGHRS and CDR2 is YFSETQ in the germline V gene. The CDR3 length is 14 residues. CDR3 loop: CASSLLSGQETQYF. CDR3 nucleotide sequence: TGCGCCAGCAGCTTGTTATCGGGACAAGAGACCCAGTACTTC.

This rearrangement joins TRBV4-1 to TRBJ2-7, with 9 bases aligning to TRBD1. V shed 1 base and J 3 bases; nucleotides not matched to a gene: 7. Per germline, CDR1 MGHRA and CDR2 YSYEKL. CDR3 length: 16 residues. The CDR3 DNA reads TGCGCCAGCAGCCAAGTCCAGACAGGGGGTATCTACGAGCAGTACTTC. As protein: CASSQVQTGGIYEQYF.

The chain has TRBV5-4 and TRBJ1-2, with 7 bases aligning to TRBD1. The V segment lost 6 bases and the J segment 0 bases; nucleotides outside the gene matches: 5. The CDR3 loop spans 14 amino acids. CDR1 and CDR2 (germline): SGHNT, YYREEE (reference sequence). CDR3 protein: CASTRDRSNYGYTF. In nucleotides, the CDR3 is TGTGCCAGCACCAGGGACAGATCTAACTATGGCTACACCTTC.

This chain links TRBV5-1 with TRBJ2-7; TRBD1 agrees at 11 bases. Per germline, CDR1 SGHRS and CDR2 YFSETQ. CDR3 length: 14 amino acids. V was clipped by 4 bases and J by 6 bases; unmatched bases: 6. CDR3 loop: CASSPGQGEIEQYF. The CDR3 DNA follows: TGCGCCAGCAGCCCGGGACAGGGGGAGATCGAGCAGTACTTC.

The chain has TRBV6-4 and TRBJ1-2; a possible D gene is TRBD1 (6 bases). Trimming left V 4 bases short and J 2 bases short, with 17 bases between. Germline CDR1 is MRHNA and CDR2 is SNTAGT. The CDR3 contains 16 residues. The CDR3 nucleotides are TGTGCCAGCAGTGCCCTCTCCGGGACAAACAACTATGGCTACACCTTC. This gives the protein CASSALSGTNNYGYTF.

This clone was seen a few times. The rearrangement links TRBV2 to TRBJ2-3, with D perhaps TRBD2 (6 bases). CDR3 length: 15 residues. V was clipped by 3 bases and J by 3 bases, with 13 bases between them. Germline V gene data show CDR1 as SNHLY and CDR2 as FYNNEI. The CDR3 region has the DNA TGTGCCAGCAGTGACGGGGTGGGGAGGACAGATACGCAGTATTTT. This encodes CASSDGVGRTDTQYF.

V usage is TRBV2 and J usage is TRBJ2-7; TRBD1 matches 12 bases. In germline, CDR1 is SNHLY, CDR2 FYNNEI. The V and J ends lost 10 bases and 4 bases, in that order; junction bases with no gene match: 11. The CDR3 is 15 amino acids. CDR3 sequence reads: CANKGEGQGAYEQYF. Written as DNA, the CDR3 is TGTGCCAACAAGGGGGAGGGACAGGGGGCTTACGAGCAGTACTTC.

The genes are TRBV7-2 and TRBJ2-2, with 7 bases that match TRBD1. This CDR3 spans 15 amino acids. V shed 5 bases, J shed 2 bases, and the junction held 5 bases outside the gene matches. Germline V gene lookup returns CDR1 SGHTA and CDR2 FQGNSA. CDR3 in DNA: TGTGCCAGCAGCCCTGGGACAGCCAACACCGGGGAGCTGTTTTTT. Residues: CASSPGTANTGELFF.

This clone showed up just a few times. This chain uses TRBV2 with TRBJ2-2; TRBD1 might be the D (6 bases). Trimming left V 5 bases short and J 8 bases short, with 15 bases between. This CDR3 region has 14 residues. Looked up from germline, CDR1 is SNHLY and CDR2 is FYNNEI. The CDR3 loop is CASSPNRAPGELFF. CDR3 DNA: TGTGCCAGCAGTCCGAACAGGGCTCCAGGGGAGCTGTTTTTT.

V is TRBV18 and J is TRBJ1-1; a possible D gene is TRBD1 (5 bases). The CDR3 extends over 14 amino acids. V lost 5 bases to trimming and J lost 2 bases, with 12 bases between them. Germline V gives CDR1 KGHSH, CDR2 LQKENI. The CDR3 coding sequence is TGTGCCAGCTCATCGGGACTTACAAACACTGAAGCTTTCTTT. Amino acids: CASSSGLTNTEAFF.

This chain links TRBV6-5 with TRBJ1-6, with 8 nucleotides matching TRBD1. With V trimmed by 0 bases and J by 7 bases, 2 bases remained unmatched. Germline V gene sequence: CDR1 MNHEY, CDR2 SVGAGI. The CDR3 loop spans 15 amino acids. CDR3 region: CASSYSGQGNSPLHF. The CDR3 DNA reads TGTGCCAGCAGTTACTCTGGACAGGGCAATTCACCCCTCCACTTT.

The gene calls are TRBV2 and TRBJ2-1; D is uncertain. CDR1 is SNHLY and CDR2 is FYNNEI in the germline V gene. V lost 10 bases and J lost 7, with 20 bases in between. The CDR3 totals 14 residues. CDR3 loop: CATTGSDIRNEQFF. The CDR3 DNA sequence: TGTGCCACCACCGGATCTGACATAAGGAATGAGCAGTTCTTC.

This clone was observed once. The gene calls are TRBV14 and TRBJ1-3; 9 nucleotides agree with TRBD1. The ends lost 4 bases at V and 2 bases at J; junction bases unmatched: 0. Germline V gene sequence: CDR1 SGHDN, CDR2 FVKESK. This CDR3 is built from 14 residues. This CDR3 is CASSRTGAGNTIYF. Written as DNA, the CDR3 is TGTGCCAGCAGCCGGACAGGGGCTGGAAACACCATATATTTT.

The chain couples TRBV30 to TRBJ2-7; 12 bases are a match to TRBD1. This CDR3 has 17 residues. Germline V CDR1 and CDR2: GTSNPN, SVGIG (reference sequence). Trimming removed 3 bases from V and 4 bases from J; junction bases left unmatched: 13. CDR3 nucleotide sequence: TGTGCCTGGAGGGTTTACGGGACAGGGGGCGTTGCGTACGAGCAGTACTTC. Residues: CAWRVYGTGGVAYEQYF.

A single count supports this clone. The CDR3 nucleotides read TGTGCCAGCAGCTTGGACGGGTCCTCCTACAATGAGCAGTTCTTC. Translating gives CASSLDGSSYNEQFF. The V and J genes are TRBV5-4 and TRBJ2-1; no clear D gene. This CDR3 spans 15 amino acids. Germline CDR1 and CDR2: SGHNT and YYREEE (reference sequence). Trimming took 0 bases from V and 0 from J, leaving 7 bases between them.

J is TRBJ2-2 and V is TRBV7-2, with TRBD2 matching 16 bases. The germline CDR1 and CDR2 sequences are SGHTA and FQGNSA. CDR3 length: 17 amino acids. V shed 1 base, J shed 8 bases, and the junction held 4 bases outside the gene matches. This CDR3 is CASSLEGTSGGAGELFF. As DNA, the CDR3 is TGTGCCAGCAGCTTAGAAGGGACTAGCGGGGGGGCTGGGGAGCTGTTTTTT.

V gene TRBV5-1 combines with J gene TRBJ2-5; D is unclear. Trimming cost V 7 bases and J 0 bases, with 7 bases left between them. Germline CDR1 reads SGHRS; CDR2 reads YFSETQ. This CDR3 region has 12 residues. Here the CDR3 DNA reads TGCGCCAGCCAACAGAACCAAGAGACCCAGTACTTC. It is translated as CASQQNQETQYF.

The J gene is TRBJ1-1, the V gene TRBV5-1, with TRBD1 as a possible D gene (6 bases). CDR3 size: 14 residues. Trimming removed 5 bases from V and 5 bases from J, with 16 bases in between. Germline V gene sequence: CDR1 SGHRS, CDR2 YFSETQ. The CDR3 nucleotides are TGCGCCAGCAGTGAAGAACAGGGAGGGACTGAAGCTTTCTTT. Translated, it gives CASSEEQGGTEAFF.

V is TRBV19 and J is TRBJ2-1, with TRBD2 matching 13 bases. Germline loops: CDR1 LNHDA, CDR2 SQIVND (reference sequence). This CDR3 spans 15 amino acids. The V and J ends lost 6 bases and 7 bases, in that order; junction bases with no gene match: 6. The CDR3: CASSRLAGGPNEQFF. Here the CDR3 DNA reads TGTGCCAGTAGCCGACTAGCGGGGGGACCAAATGAGCAGTTCTTC.

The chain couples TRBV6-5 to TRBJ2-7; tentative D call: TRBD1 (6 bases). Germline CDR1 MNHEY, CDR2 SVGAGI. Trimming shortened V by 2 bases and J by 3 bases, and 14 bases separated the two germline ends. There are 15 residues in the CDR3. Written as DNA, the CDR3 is TGTGCCAGCAGTTACCAAGGGACAACAATCTACGAGCAGTACTTC. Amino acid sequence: CASSYQGTTIYEQYF.

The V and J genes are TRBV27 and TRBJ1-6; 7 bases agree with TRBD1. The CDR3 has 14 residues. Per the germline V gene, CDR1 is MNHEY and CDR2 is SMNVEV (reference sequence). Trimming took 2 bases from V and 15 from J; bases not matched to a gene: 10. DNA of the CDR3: TGTGCCAGCAGTTTAGTCCAGGGTCGACAGGGCCTCCACTTT. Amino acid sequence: CASSLVQGRQGLHF.

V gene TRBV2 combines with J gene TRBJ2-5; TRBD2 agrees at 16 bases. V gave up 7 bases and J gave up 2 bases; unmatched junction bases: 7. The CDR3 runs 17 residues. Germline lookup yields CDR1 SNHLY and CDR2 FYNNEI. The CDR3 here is CASMMGLAGGKQETQYF. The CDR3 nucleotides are TGTGCCAGCATGATGGGACTAGCGGGGGGGAAGCAAGAGACCCAGTACTTC.

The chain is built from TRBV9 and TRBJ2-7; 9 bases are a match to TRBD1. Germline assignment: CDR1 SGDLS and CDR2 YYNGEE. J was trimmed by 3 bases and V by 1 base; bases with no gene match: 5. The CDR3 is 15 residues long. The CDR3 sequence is CASSVKGQGSYEQYF. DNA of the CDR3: TGTGCCAGCAGCGTAAAGGGACAGGGTAGCTACGAGCAGTACTTC. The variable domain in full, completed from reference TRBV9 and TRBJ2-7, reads DSGVTQTPKHLITATGQRVTLRCSPRSGDLSVYWYQQSLDQGLQFLIQYYNGEERAKGNILERFSAQQFPDLHSELNLSSLELGDSALYFCASSVKGQGSYEQYFGPGTRLTVT.

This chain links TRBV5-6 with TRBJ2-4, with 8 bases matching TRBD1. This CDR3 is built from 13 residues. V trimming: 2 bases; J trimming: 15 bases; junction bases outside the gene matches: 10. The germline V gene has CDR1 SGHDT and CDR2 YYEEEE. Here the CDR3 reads CASSFSRQGKAYF. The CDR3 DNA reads TGTGCCAGCAGCTTTTCTAGACAGGGGAAAGCGTACTTC.